These T cell receptor beta chains were read from a single sample in a study of glioma-infiltrating T cells after dendritic cell vaccination. Clones were read by immunoSEQ multiplex PCR, and TCRdb kept only the in-frame ones, dropping some. The sample consists of 90,000 or so clones, roughly 84% of them appearing once. The sample was blood, taken before dendritic cell vaccination. The receptor source for this set is a human donor with glioblastoma. CDR3s include the opening cysteine and the closing phenylalanine or tryptophan. The D gene is left open where the match is weak. Not every row has a clone size; where given, it reads once, few, many or a size class.

>-|TRBJ1-2|TRBV21-1|-
TGTGCCAGCAGTCGGAGAGGGATCGGGGGTAGGGATGGCTACACCTTC
CASSRRGIGGRDGYTF
>-|TRBJ2-7|TRBV6-5|-
TGTGCCAGCAGTTGGATGGCGGCCTACGAGCAGTACTTC
CASSWMAAYEQYF
>-|TRBJ2-7|TRBV6-5|-
TGTGCCAGCAGACAGGGAGTCCCCTACGAGCAGTACTTC
CASRQGVPYEQYF
>few|TRBJ1-3|TRBV19|-
TGTGCCAGTAGTGGGGACTTTTGGATCTCTGGAAACACCATATATTTT
CASSGDFWISGNTIYF
>-|TRBJ1-1|TRBV29-1|TRBD1
TGCAGCGCCCTAGGACAGGGGAAGTTAACTGAAGCTTTCTTT
CSALGQGKLTEAFF
>-|TRBJ1-4|TRBV10-3|-
TGTGCCATCAGTGAGTCGAGGGGGAGGGATGAAAAACTGTTTTTT
CAISESRGRDEKLFF
>-|TRBJ2-7|TRBV10-3|-
TGTGCCATCAGCCCAGCAGCAGGCTCCTACGAGCAGTACTTC
CAISPAAGSYEQYF
>-|TRBJ1-1|TRBV5-6|TRBD1
TGTGCCAGCAGCTTGGCCGGGACAGGGTACACTGAAGCTTTCTTT
CASSLAGTGYTEAFF
>-|TRBJ2-3|TRBV7-2|-
TGTGCCAGCAGCCTTTCAGATACGCAGTATTTT
CASSLSDTQYF
>-|TRBJ2-1|TRBV11-3|TRBD2
TGTGCCAGCAGCGGGACTAGCGGCGACAATGAGCAGTTCTTC
CASSGTSGDNEQFF
>-|TRBJ1-1|TRBV10-3|TRBD1
TGTGCCATCACTCCCAGGGGGGAGAACACTGAAGCTTTCTTT
CAITPRGENTEAFF
>-|TRBJ1-2|TRBV18|TRBD1
TGTGCCAGTTCACCCTTGGGACAGGGGGCTGTAGGCTACACCTTC
CASSPLGQGAVGYTF
>-|TRBJ2-5|TRBV30|-
TGTGCCTGGAACGGAGGGCTGGAGACCCAGTACTTC
CAWNGGLETQYF
>-|TRBJ1-2|TRBV2|TRBD1
TGTGCCAGCACAGGGGGCTCTATTGGCTACACCTTC
CASTGGSIGYTF
>-|TRBJ2-7|TRBV5-1|-
TGCGCCAGCAGCTTGGGTCAGGCCCCCCGGCAGTACTTC
CASSLGQAPRQYF
>few|TRBJ2-7|TRBV5-8|-
TGTGCCAGCAGCTTGGATTGGACAGCTCCTTACGAGCAGTACTTC
CASSLDWTAPYEQYF
>once|TRBJ2-4|TRBV19|-
TGTGCCAGTAGTATTGGACAGAAAAACATTCAGTACTTC
CASSIGQKNIQYF
>-|TRBJ2-7|TRBV2|TRBD2
TGTGCCAGCAGTGATCCAGAGCGGGAGTTTTCCTACGAGCAGTACTTC
CASSDPEREFSYEQYF
>-|TRBJ2-7|TRBV19|-
TGTGCCAGTAGTATCGCAGGGGCAGATTCGGGGGAGCAGTACTTC
CASSIAGADSGEQYF
>-|TRBJ1-3|TRBV9|-
TGTGCCAGCAGCGTAGACCCGGGTACCTCTGGAAACACCATATATTTT
CASSVDPGTSGNTIYF
>few|TRBJ2-3|TRBV12-5|-
TGTGCTAGTGGTTTGTACCGGGCGGGCCTCACAGATACGCAGTATTTT
CASGLYRAGLTDTQYF
>once|TRBJ1-2|TRBV4-2|-
TGTGCCAGCAGCCAAGAGGGGGCAGGTGGGAACCTCTATGGCTACACCTTC
CASSQEGAGGNLYGYTF
>-|TRBJ1-2|TRBV19|-
TGTGCCACCACGACAGAATACTATGGCTACACCTTC
CATTTEYYGYTF
>medium-sized|TRBJ1-2|TRBV19|-
TGTGCCAGTAGTCTCGAGTCAACTAACTATGGCTACACCTTC
CASSLESTNYGYTF
>-|TRBJ2-2|TRBV7-9|TRBD2
TGTGCCAGCAGCTTCCCGACTAGCGGGGAGAACACCGGGGAGCTGTTTTTT
CASSFPTSGENTGELFF
>-|TRBJ2-5|TRBV27|-
TGTGCCAGCAGCTTCTGGCGGGGGCTACAAGAGACCCAGTACTTC
CASSFWRGLQETQYF
>-|TRBJ2-3|TRBV2|TRBD2
TGTGCCAGCAGTGATAGGACTAGTCAGGTCCAGGGTACGCAGTATTTT
CASSDRTSQVQGTQYF
>-|TRBJ2-5|TRBV9|-
TGTGCCAGCAGCGTAGGAGCGAGCACCCTTCAAGAGACCCAGTACTTC
CASSVGASTLQETQYF
>-|TRBJ2-1|TRBV7-3|TRBD2
TGTGCCAGCAGCTTCCTCAGCGGGAGCTACAATGAGCAGTTCTTC
CASSFLSGSYNEQFF
>-|TRBJ2-3|TRBV7-2|TRBD2
TGTGCCAGCAGGGGACTAGCGGGTCACACAGATACGCAGTATTTT
CASRGLAGHTDTQYF
>-|TRBJ1-2|TRBV30|-
TGTGCCTGGAGTGTTCCTTCGGGGGGCTACACCTTC
CAWSVPSGGYTF
>-|TRBJ2-1|TRBV7-9|-
TGTGCCAGCAGCAGTACTATAGGGGTCAATGAGCAGTTCTTC
CASSSTIGVNEQFF
>-|TRBJ1-2|TRBV7-9|TRBD1
TGTGCCAGCAGCTTAGGCTCCCCCGGGACAGGCAATGTCTACACCTTC
CASSLGSPGTGNVYTF
>-|TRBJ2-3|TRBV7-8|-
TGTGCCAGCAGCTTAGGCGGTGAGGAAAGGCAGTATTTT
CASSLGGEERQYF
>few|TRBJ2-7|TRBV2|-
TGTGCCAGCAGTGAATGGGTAGCGGCAGGGTCTGGGGAGCAGTACTTC
CASSEWVAAGSGEQYF
>-|TRBJ2-3|TRBV5-1|TRBD2
TGCGCCAGCAGCTTGGGCGGTAGCGGGGGGGCAAGAGATACGCAGTATTTT
CASSLGGSGGARDTQYF
>-|TRBJ2-1|TRBV21-1|-
TGTGCCAGCAGCCCATCCCCCCTAGCGGGAGATTACAATGAGCAGTTCTTC
CASSPSPLAGDYNEQFF
>-|TRBJ1-5|TRBV9|-
TGTGCCAGCAGCGTAGGGCAGGGCCCACGGCCCCAGCATTTT
CASSVGQGPRPQHF
>-|TRBJ1-5|TRBV18|TRBD1
TGTGCCAGCTCACCACGGGCAGGGGGTAGCAATCAGCCCTCAGGGCAACATTTT
CASSPRAGGSNQPSGQHF
>-|TRBJ1-6|TRBV4-1|-
TGCGCCAGCAGCCGAGAGGGACATGGAAGCGGGGCCGGGTCACCCCTCCACTTT
CASSREGHGSGAGSPLHF
>-|TRBJ2-7|TRBV11-3|-
TGTGCCAGCAGCTTACAGGACTCAGCCTACGAGCAGTACTTC
CASSLQDSAYEQYF
>-|TRBJ2-1|TRBV2|-
TGTGCCAGCACGGGGAGCCCCTACAATGAGCAGTTCTTC
CASTGSPYNEQFF
>-|TRBJ2-5|TRBV7-7|TRBD2
TGTGCCAGCAGCCCTCTCCTAGCGGGGAACCAAGAGACCCAGTACTTC
CASSPLLAGNQETQYF
>-|TRBJ1-6|TRBV18|-
TGTGCCAGCTCACCAGCGGGGGGGTCAACGCCCCTCCACTTT
CASSPAGGSTPLHF
>once|TRBJ1-6|TRBV6-5|-
TGTGCCAGCCAGCAGGGCTGGGGTTCACCCCTCCACTTT
CASQQGWGSPLHF
>-|TRBJ2-7|TRBV6-1|-
TGTGCCAGCAGTGACTGGGGGCGGACCTACGAGCAGTACTTC
CASSDWGRTYEQYF
>-|TRBJ2-7|TRBV7-6|-
TGTGCCAGCAGCTCGGACAGTAACTCCTACGAGCAGTACTTC
CASSSDSNSYEQYF
>-|TRBJ2-1|TRBV7-9|TRBD2
TGTGCCAGCAGCTTCGGACTAGCGGGTTCCCCATACTACAATGAGCAGTTCTTC
CASSFGLAGSPYYNEQFF
>once|TRBJ2-3|TRBV10-1|-
TGCGCCAGCGGGGAGAGTACAGATACGCAGTATTTT
CASGESTDTQYF
>-|TRBJ2-1|TRBV4-3|-
TGCGCCAGCAGCCAGGGACAAACTACCTACAATGAGCAGTTCTTC
CASSQGQTTYNEQFF
>-|TRBJ2-5|TRBV7-8|TRBD2
TGTGCCAGCAGTCTTCTTCTAGCGGGGGGGCTCGAGACCCAGTACTTC
CASSLLLAGGLETQYF
>-|TRBJ2-7|TRBV27|TRBD1
TGTGCCAGCAGAGATTTGGACAGGGACTCCTACGAGCAGTACTTC
CASRDLDRDSYEQYF
>-|TRBJ2-3|TRBV7-9|TRBD2
TGTGCCAGCAGCCACGAAACTAGCGGGGCCACAGATACGCAGTATTTT
CASSHETSGATDTQYF
>-|TRBJ1-5|TRBV2|-
TGTGCCAGCAGTGACCGATTAGACAGTGGCAATCAGCCCCAGCATTTT
CASSDRLDSGNQPQHF
>-|TRBJ1-1|TRBV5-1|TRBD1
TGCGCCAGCAGCTCGGGAAGACGACAGGGGGCTACTGAAGCTTTCTTT
CASSSGRRQGATEAFF